This TCR beta chain was found in a study of identical twins. Study-wide results and limits: Where beta out-of-frame sequences were concerned, excess twin sharing was weaker. Invariant populations such as MAIT and iNKT cells could partly muddle zero-insertion analyses.

CDR3 length equals 14 residues. Germline-derived CDR1 and CDR2 are MDHEN and SYDVKM. Trimming stripped 3 bases from V and 4 bases from J, with 10 bases between. In this sample, this clonotype turned up a few times. What it binds is not known. A universal primer site was incorporated via template switching, and the cDNA contained unique molecular identifiers. MiXCR, run by TCRdb on the 5' RACE reads, gives a single entry per CDR3 protein. The sample consists of 1.5 million to 2 million distinct CDR3 sequences, about 32% of them appearing once. The receptor's source is a newborn girl in good health. Sequencing input: cord blood. The gene calls are TRBV28 and TRBJ1-5; TRBD1 is a possible D gene (6 bases). CDR3 residues: CASSFVGGNQPQHF. Written as DNA, the CDR3 is TGTGCCAGCAGTTTTGTAGGGGGAAATCAGCCCCAGCATTTT.